What follows describes a single T cell receptor (beta chain). This specimen comes from a study of identical twins. One entry per CDR3 protein, called by TCRdb with MiXCR from the 5' RACE reads. The sample records about 660,000 distinct CDR3 sequences, about 9.4% being singletons. Germline CDR1 and CDR2: SEHNR and FQNEAQ (reference sequence). This CDR3 is 16 amino acids long. Trimming cost V 2 bases and J 0 bases, with 11 bases left between them. The data also belong to a second study, concerning yellow fever vaccine responses in identical twins.

The clonotype originates from a woman aged 18-29 years in good health. V gene TRBV7-9 combines with J gene TRBJ1-3; tentative D call: TRBD1 (5 bases). The sequencing input was PBMCs. DNA of the CDR3: TGTGCCAGCAGCTTATCTGGGGCCAACTCTGGAAACACCATATATTTT. It codes for CASSLSGANSGNTIYF.